This entry concerns a single T cell receptor (beta chain). Antigen specificity is unknown. The method was immunoSEQ multiplex PCR; TCRdb's version includes in-frame clones alone and lacks a portion of them. This sample has tens of thousands of clones; nearly 90% occur once, and the top ten carry about a tenth. The sample comes from a study of T cell responses to AZD1222 COVID-19 vaccine. Overall study findings and caveats: Baseline serology detected seropositivity in only six or seven AZD1222 recipients. No repertoire was sampled before or during the peak T cell response, only after it. The donor cohort was predominantly white British with a female majority, and clonal diversity may have been underestimated.

Second doses were pooled across both intervals (about 4 or about 12 weeks). Germline CDR1 is SGHTA and CDR2 is FQGNSA. The CDR3 totals 13 residues. V was clipped by 1 base and J by 4 bases, with 6 bases between them. The chain joins TRBV7-2 to TRBJ2-3; the D is unclear. This clonotype was sampled from an adult who received the AZD1222 COVID-19 vaccine. Source: peripheral blood, taken 28 days after the second AZD1222 dose. CDR3 region: CASSLDVPDTQYF. CDR3 DNA: TGTGCCAGCAGCTTAGACGTTCCAGATACGCAGTATTTT.